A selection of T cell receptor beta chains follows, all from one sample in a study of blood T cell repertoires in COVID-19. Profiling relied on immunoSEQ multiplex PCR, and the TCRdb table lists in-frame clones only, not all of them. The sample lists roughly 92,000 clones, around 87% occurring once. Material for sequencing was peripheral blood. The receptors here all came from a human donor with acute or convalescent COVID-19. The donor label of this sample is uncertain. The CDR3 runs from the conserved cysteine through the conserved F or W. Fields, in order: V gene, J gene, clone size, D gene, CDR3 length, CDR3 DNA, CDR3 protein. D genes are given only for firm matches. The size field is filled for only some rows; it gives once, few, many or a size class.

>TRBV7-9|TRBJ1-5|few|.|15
TGTGCCAGCAGCTTACAGGGGATCAGCAATCAGCCCCAGCATTTT
CASSLQGISNQPQHF
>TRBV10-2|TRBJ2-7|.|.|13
TGCGCCGCGAGTCTAGCGAACGGCTACGAGCAGTACTTC
CAASLANGYEQYF
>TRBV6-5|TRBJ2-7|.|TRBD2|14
TGTGCCAGCAGGGGTAGCGGGGGTTCCTACGAGCAGTACTTC
CASRGSGGSYEQYF
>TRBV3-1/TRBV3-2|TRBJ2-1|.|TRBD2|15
TGTGCCAGCACCGTAAATAGCGGGGGTAACAATGAGCAGTTCTTC
CASTVNSGGNNEQFF
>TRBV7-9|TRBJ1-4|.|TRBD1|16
TGTGCCAGCAGCCTTGGACAGGGAGCCTCTAATGAAAAACTGTTTTTT
CASSLGQGASNEKLFF
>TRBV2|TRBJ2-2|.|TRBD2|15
TGTGCCAGCAGTGTAAAGCGGGGGGGGACCGGGGAGCTGTTTTTT
CASSVKRGGTGELFF
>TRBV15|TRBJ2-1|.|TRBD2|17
TGTGCCACCAGCAGAGATATCGTTCTAGCGGGGGGCAATGAGCAGTTCTTC
CATSRDIVLAGGNEQFF
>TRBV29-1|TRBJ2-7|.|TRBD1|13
TGCAGCGGCAAACAGGGGCGCCCCTACGAGCAGTACTTC
CSGKQGRPYEQYF
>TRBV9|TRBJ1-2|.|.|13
TGTGCCAGCAGCGAGACAGGTTCCTATGGCTACACCTTC
CASSETGSYGYTF
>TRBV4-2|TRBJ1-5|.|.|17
TGTGCCAGCAGCCAAGGAGGCCTTTCATGGCCCAATCAGCCCCAGCATTTT
CASSQGGLSWPNQPQHF
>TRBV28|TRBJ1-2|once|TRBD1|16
TGTGCCAGCAGTTTATACGGGACAGGGGGCGGCTATGGCTACACCTTC
CASSLYGTGGGYGYTF
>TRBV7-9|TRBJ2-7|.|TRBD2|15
TGTGCCAGCAGCGCGTTCTCCGGGACTACGGGGGAGCAGTACTTC
CASSAFSGTTGEQYF
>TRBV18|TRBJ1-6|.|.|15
TGTGCCAGCTCACCAGGCAGCTCCTATAATTCACCCCTCCACTTT
CASSPGSSYNSPLHF
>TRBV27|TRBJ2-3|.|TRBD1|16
TGTGCCAGCCATAAGCAGGGGGCTGCTGGCACAGATACGCAGTATTTT
CASHKQGAAGTDTQYF
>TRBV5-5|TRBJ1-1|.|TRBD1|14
TGTGCCAGCAGCGTAGGGACAGCTTACACTGAAGCTTTCTTT
CASSVGTAYTEAFF
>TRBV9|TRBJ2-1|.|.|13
TGTGCCAGCGCTTGGGGAGCCCACAATGAGCAGTTCTTC
CASAWGAHNEQFF
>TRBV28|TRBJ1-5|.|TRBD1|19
TGTGCCAGCAGTTCCTCCCCCACGACAGGGGTTTATAGCAATCAGCCCCAGCATTTT
CASSSSPTTGVYSNQPQHF
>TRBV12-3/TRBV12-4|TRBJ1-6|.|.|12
TGTGCCAGCAGCCAGGGGCGTTCACCCCTCCACTTT
CASSQGRSPLHF
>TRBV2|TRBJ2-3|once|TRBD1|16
TGTGCCAGCAGTGAACGGGTGACAGGGGATGGAGATACGCAGTATTTT
CASSERVTGDGDTQYF
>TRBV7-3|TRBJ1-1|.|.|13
TGTGCCAGCAGTACCGGACAAAACACTGAAGCTTTCTTT
CASSTGQNTEAFF
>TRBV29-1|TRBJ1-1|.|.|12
TGCAGCGTAAAACAGAGGAACACTGAAGCTTTCTTT
CSVKQRNTEAFF
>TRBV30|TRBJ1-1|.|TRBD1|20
TGTGCCTGGACTTCCCCCCTCGCGACAGGGGCGGAGGGTAAGAACACTGAAGCTTTCTTT
CAWTSPLATGAEGKNTEAFF
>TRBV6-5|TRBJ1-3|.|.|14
TGTGCCAGCAGCCCGAGCGGGCAGGGAAACACCATATATTTT
CASSPSGQGNTIYF
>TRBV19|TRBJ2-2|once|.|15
TGTGCCAGTAGTAAAAACAGGGAGAACACCGGGGAGCTGTTTTTT
CASSKNRENTGELFF
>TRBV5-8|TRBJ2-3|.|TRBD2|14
TGTGCCAGCAGCTTAGCGGGGGGCACAGATACGCAGTATTTT
CASSLAGGTDTQYF
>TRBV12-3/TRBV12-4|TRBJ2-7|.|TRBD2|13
TGTGCCAGCAGTTTCATGCGGGGGAAGGAGCAGTACTTC
CASSFMRGKEQYF
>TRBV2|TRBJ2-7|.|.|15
TGTGCCAGCAGTGCCTCGCAGTACCTTACCTACGAGCAGTACTTC
CASSASQYLTYEQYF
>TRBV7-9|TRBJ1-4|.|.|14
TGTGCCAGCAGCTTACAGGCAACTAATGAAAAACTGTTTTTT
CASSLQATNEKLFF
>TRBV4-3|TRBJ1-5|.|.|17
TGCGCCAGCAGCCAAGATCTTCGGACAGCCCCTAATCAGCCCCAGCATTTT
CASSQDLRTAPNQPQHF
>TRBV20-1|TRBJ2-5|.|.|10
TGCAGTGTTTATAGAGAGACCCAGTACTTC
CSVYRETQYF
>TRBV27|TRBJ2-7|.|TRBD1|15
TGTGCCACGTCCCGGGACAGGGGTAAATCCTACGAGCAGTACTTC
CATSRDRGKSYEQYF
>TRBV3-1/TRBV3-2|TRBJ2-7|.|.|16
TGTGCCAGCAGCCAAGGAGTAGAGGCAGCATCCTACGAGCAGTACTTC
CASSQGVEAASYEQYF
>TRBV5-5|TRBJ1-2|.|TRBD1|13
TGTGCCAGCAGCTTGGACAGGGGCTATGGCTACACCTTC
CASSLDRGYGYTF
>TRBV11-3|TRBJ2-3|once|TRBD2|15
TGTGCCAGCAGTTTCGGGGGGGAAGGCAGGGATACGCAGTATTTT
CASSFGGEGRDTQYF
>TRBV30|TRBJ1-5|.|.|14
TGTGCCTGGAGTCTAGACAGCATCAATCAGCCCCAGCATTTT
CAWSLDSINQPQHF
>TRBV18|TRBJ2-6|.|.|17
TGTGCCAGCTCATCAAGTGGGGGGGCCTCTGGGGCCAACGTCCTGACTTTC
CASSSSGGASGANVLTF
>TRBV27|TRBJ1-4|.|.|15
TGTGCCAGCAGTCCGCTAGGAGGGGCGCAGGAAAAACTGTTTTTT
CASSPLGGAQEKLFF
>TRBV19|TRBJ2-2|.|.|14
TGTGCCAGTAGTCAGTCCTGGGGCGCCGGGGAGCTGTTTTTT
CASSQSWGAGELFF
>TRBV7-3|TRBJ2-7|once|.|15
TGTGCCAGCAGCGCCGGACAGTATCCCCCCTACGAGCAGTACTTC
CASSAGQYPPYEQYF
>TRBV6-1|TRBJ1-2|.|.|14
TGTGCCAGCAGTGAAGCACAGGCTAACTATGGCTACACCTTC
CASSEAQANYGYTF
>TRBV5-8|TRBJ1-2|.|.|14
TGTGCCAGCAGCTTGGGCCCCAGGGATTTGGGCTACACCTTC
CASSLGPRDLGYTF
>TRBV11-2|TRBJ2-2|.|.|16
TGTGCCAGCAGCTTAGCGCCCGGCGGAATAACCGGGGAGCTGTTTTTT
CASSLAPGGITGELFF
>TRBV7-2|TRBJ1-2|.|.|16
TGTGCCAGCAGCTTGGGCGGACAGACTATTAACTATGGCTACACCTTC
CASSLGGQTINYGYTF
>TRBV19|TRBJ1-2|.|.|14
TGTGCCAGTAAAATCGGCCAGGCTAACTATGGCTACACCTTC
CASKIGQANYGYTF
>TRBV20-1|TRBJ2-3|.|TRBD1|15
TGCAGTGCTAGTCACAGGGGGCAAGGCCCAGATACGCAGTATTTT
CSASHRGQGPDTQYF
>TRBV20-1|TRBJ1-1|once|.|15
TGCAGTGCTAGTCCGCCAGGGAGGGCGAGGACTGAAGCTTTCTTT
CSASPPGRARTEAFF
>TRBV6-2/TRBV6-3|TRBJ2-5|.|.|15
TGTGCCAGCAGTTACTCGCCGGACAGCCTGGAGACCCAGTACTTC
CASSYSPDSLETQYF
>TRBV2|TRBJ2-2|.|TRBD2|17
TGTGCCAGCATGGGTAGCGGGGGGCCCGAGAACACCGGGGAGCTGTTTTTT
CASMGSGGPENTGELFF
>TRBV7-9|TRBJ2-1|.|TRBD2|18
TGTGCCAGCAGCTTCACAGCGGCGGGGACTAGAGGGCACAATGAGCAGTTCTTC
CASSFTAAGTRGHNEQFF
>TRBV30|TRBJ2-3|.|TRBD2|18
TGTGCCTGGAGTACACCTTCCGTTGGACTAGCGGGGGTCAGTACGCAGTATTTT
CAWSTPSVGLAGVSTQYF
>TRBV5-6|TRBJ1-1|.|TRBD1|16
TGTGCCAGCAGCTTTTCCTACCACAGGGGGAACTCTGAAGCTTTCTTT
CASSFSYHRGNSEAFF
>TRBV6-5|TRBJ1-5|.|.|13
TGTGCCAGCACCGCGAATAGCAATCAGCCCCAGCATTTT
CASTANSNQPQHF
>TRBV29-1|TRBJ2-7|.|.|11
TGCAGCGTTGAGTCGGGCTACGAGCAGTACTTC
CSVESGYEQYF
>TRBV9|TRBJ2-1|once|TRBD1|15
TGTGCCAGCAGCGCCGACAGGGAGCTTTACAATGAGCAGTTCTTC
CASSADRELYNEQFF
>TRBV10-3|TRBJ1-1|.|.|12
TGTGCCATCAGCGCGGGATACACTGAAGCTTTCTTT
CAISAGYTEAFF
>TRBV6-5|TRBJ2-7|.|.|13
TGTGCCAGCCCGCCAGGCGCTGGTTACGAGCAGTACTTC
CASPPGAGYEQYF
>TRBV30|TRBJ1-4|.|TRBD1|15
TGTGCCTGGAGTGCCCGGGACAGGGGGCGAGAAAAACTGTTTTTT
CAWSARDRGREKLFF
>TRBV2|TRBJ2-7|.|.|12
TGTGCCAGCAGCGCGGGGTCCCACGAGCAGTACTTC
CASSAGSHEQYF
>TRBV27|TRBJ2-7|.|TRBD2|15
TGTGCCAGCAGTTCCTTAGCGGGGCCCTTCTACGAGCAGTACTTC
CASSSLAGPFYEQYF